The 32 T cell receptor beta chains below come from one sample, sequenced in a study of CD8+ T cells in alopecia areata. Reverse transcription of extracted RNA yielded cDNA, which provided the sequencing template. The assay was immunoSEQ multiplex PCR, and TCRdb's table has in-frame clones only and misses some. The table shows more than 90,000 clones, with approximately 54% occurring only once. Treatment of the sample: oral pan-JAK inhibitor, 5-10 mg twice daily. The starting material was CD8+ T cells sorted from blood, obtained at week 24, from a patient treated with tofacitinib. The receptors shown here come from a human donor with alopecia areata.

The chain recombines TRBV9 with TRBJ2-2; the D is unclear. The CDR3 is 17 residues long. The V end was cut by 4 bases, the J end by 2 bases, with 18 bases between. Germline V lookup: CDR1 SGDLS, CDR2 YYNGEE. The CDR3 nucleotides read TGTGCCAGCAGCCATACCACCCTGGGCCCCAACACCGGGGAGCTGTTTTTT. Encoded protein: CASSHTTLGPNTGELFF.

A remark on this clone: Other DNA sequences in this specimen translate into the identical CDR3. CDR3 in amino acids: CASSWTGGNQPQHF. CDR3 in DNA: TGTGCCAGCAGTTGGACAGGGGGTAATCAGCCCCAGCATTTT. This chain uses TRBV27 with TRBJ1-5; 10 bases match TRBD1. The CDR3 length is 14 residues. V lost 4 bases and J lost 4; bases outside the gene matches: 1. Per germline, CDR1 MNHEY and CDR2 SMNVEV (reference sequence).

The chain combines TRBV30 with TRBJ2-7; TRBD1 matches 7 bases. This CDR3 region has 13 residues. CDR1 and CDR2 from the germline V gene are GTSNPN and SVGIG (reference sequence). V lost 7 bases, J lost 3 bases, and 9 bases stayed unmatched. DNA of the CDR3: TGTGCCTTTCTCCCCGGGACAGACTACGAGCAGTACTTC. Protein product: CAFLPGTDYEQYF. Full variable domain (missing parts from reference TRBV30 and TRBJ2-7): SQTIHQWPATLVQPVGSPLSLECTVEGTSNPNLYWYRQAAGRGLQLLFYSVGIGQISSEVPQNLSASRPQDRQFILSSKKLLLSDSGFYLCAFLPGTDYEQYFGPGTRLTVT.

V is TRBV6-5 and J is TRBJ2-5; 11 nucleotides agree with TRBD2. The J call may be incorrect, as the DNA end agrees better with TRBJ2-7. This CDR3 region has 15 residues. CDR1 and CDR2 (germline): MNHEY, SVGAGI. DNA for the CDR3: TGTGCCAGCAGATCCCGGACTAGCGGGTACTACGAGCAGTACTTC. Protein: CASRSRTSGYYEQYF.

The chain employs TRBV9 and TRBJ1-2; D is perhaps TRBD1 (6 bases). Germline V gives CDR1 SGDLS, CDR2 YYNGEE. V was trimmed by 0 bases and J by 4 bases, leaving 7 bases between them. The CDR3 is made up of 13 amino acids. The CDR3 loop reads CASSVGQAYGYTF. CDR3 nucleotide sequence: TGTGCCAGCAGCGTAGGACAGGCCTATGGCTACACCTTC. The complete variable domain, with remaining parts taken from reference TRBV9 and TRBJ1-2, reads DSGVTQTPKHLITATGQRVTLRCSPRSGDLSVYWYQQSLDQGLQFLIQYYNGEERAKGNILERFSAQQFPDLHSELNLSSLELGDSALYFCASSVGQAYGYTFGSGTRLTVV.

V usage is TRBV7-8 and J usage is TRBJ1-1, with 7 bases matching TRBD1. The CDR3 runs 14 residues. V dropped 4 bases and J dropped 7; count of bases not matched to a gene: 9. Germline lookup yields CDR1 SGHVS and CDR2 FQNEAQ. CDR3 bases: TGTGCCAGCAGCTCGACGACAGGGTTTAATGAAGCTTTCTTT. Protein: CASSSTTGFNEAFF.

The V call is TRBV13, the J call TRBJ2-7; no clear D gene. Germline V lookup: CDR1 PRHDT, CDR2 FYEKMQ (reference sequence). The CDR3 runs 13 residues. Trimming took off 3 bases at V and 3 bases at J, with 9 bases between the two ends. CDR3 nucleotides: TGTGCCAGCAGCTTTCAGGAAGACTACGAGCAGTACTTC. Its translation is CASSFQEDYEQYF.

The chain carries TRBV6-5 and TRBJ1-5, with D hard to call. The germline V gene encodes CDR1 MNHEY and CDR2 SVGAGI. CDR3 length: 15 amino acids. Trimming removed 0 bases from V and 1 base from J, with 7 bases in between. The CDR3 reads CASSYSAGSNQPQHF. CDR3 sequence (DNA): TGTGCCAGCAGTTACTCGGCTGGAAGCAATCAGCCCCAGCATTTT.

V gene TRBV4-1 combines with J gene TRBJ2-2; D remains unclear. In germline, CDR1 is MGHRA, CDR2 YSYEKL. The CDR3 extends over 14 amino acids. Trimming shortened V by 0 bases and J by 4 bases, and 6 bases separated the two germline ends. The CDR3 bases are TGCGCCAGCAGCCAAGAGGGCAGCACCGGGGAGCTGTTTTTT. Amino acids: CASSQEGSTGELFF.

J is TRBJ1-5 and V is TRBV4-1, with D tentatively TRBD1 (6 bases). CDR3 length: 18 amino acids. Germline CDR1 MGHRA, CDR2 YSYEKL. Trimming took off 6 bases at V and 3 bases at J, with 24 bases between the two ends. CDR3 sequence reads: CASSLGPGTRLYNQPQHF. In nucleotides, the CDR3 is TGCGCCAGCAGTCTGGGTCCCGGGACAAGGCTTTACAATCAGCCCCAGCATTTT.

This clone was found a few times. The V and J genes are TRBV27 and TRBJ2-4; tentative D call: TRBD1 (6 bases). This CDR3 spans 15 amino acids. The germline V and J ends were trimmed by 7 bases and 4 bases, with 17 bases remaining between them. CDR1 is MNHEY, CDR2 SMNVEV, per germline (reference sequence). CDR3 in DNA: TGTGCCAGCACCAAGCCGGACAGACTTAAAAACATTCAGTACTTC. As protein: CASTKPDRLKNIQYF.

The rearrangement links TRBV10-2 to TRBJ2-3; weak D call: TRBD2 (5 bases). Germline CDR1 WSHSY, CDR2 SAAADI. The CDR3 length is 14 residues. Trimming left V 5 bases short and J 3 bases short, with 12 bases between. In nucleotides, the CDR3 is TGCGCCAGCAGTTTTACCGGACTGACAGATACGCAGTATTTT. Residues: CASSFTGLTDTQYF.

About this clone: This sample includes further DNA sequences coding for the same CDR3. The J gene is TRBJ2-7, the V gene TRBV13; D is perhaps TRBD1 (5 bases). This CDR3 has 14 amino acids. Germline V gene data show CDR1 as PRHDT and CDR2 as FYEKMQ (reference sequence). Trimming took off 0 bases at V and 1 base at J, with 7 bases between the two ends. The CDR3 protein is CASSLGQASYEQYF. CDR3 DNA: TGTGCCAGCAGCTTAGGACAGGCTTCCTACGAGCAGTACTTC.

A few counts support this clone. The CDR3 DNA follows: TGTGCCAGCAGCTGGACCGGGGGCCAAGAGACCCAGTACTTC. Protein: CASSWTGGQETQYF. This chain joins TRBV7-8 and TRBJ2-5, with a possible D match to TRBD2 (6 bases). Germline CDR1 SGHVS, CDR2 FQNEAQ. The CDR3 length is 14 residues. Trimming took off 4 bases at V and 1 base at J, with 10 bases between the two ends.

This clone is deemed medium-sized. The chain combines TRBV6-4 with TRBJ2-3, with 8 positions matching TRBD2. The CDR3 length is 15 residues. CDR1 MRHNA and CDR2 SNTAGT come from the germline V gene. The V gene end was trimmed by 6 bases and the J gene end by 0 bases; junction bases not matched to a gene: 5. The CDR3 DNA reads as TGTGCCAGCAGCCCCGGGGGGGCTAGCACAGATACGCAGTATTTT. Translated: CASSPGGASTDTQYF.

For this clone: A read error may produce the germline difference seen at one junction end. J is TRBJ1-1 and V is TRBV19; D is possibly TRBD1 (6 bases). This CDR3 region has 15 residues. CDR1 is LNHDA, CDR2 SQIVND, per germline (reference sequence). CDR3 sequence reads: CASSIDGGAHTEAFF. As DNA, the CDR3 is TGTGCCAGTAGTATAGATGGGGGGGCCCACACTGAAGCCTTCTTT.

V is TRBV27 and J is TRBJ2-1; 14 bases align to TRBD2. J was trimmed by 14 bases and V by 5 bases; bases with no gene match: 8. The CDR3 loop spans 14 amino acids. Germline CDR1 and CDR2: MNHEY and SMNVEV (reference sequence). The DNA for the CDR3 is TGTGCCAGCAGTCCCAGGACTAGCGGGGGGCTTGAGTTCTTC. Protein sequence: CASSPRTSGGLEFF.

V is TRBV4-3 and J is TRBJ1-1; possibly TRBD1 for D (5 bases). Per germline, CDR1 LGHNA and CDR2 YSLEER. Trimming removed 3 bases at V and 1 base at J, with 9 bases between. CDR3 length equals 14 residues. The CDR3 protein is CASSHDSENTEAFF. The CDR3 region has the DNA TGCGCCAGCAGCCATGACAGCGAGAACACTGAAGCTTTCTTT.

The chain is built from TRBV30 and TRBJ1-1; D may be TRBD1 (5 bases). The CDR3 is 14 residues long. V was clipped by 4 bases and J by 1 base, with 13 bases between them. CDR1 and CDR2 from the germline V gene are GTSNPN and SVGIG (reference sequence). CDR3 sequence reads: CAWTLRRGNTEAFF. DNA for the CDR3: TGTGCCTGGACCCTCAGGAGGGGGAACACTGAAGCTTTCTTT.

The rearrangement links TRBV29-1 to TRBJ2-3, with D maybe TRBD1 (6 bases). CDR1 and CDR2 from the germline V gene are SQVTM and ANQGSEA. The germline V and J ends were trimmed by 7 bases and 2 bases, with 16 bases remaining between them. The CDR3 runs 14 residues. The CDR3 spells CSATTGPLTDTQYF. The CDR3 DNA follows: TGCAGCGCCACCACAGGGCCCCTCACAGATACGCAGTATTTT.

The chain couples TRBV15 to TRBJ2-7, with D maybe TRBD1 (5 bases). The CDR3 is 15 amino acids. Trimming stripped 3 bases from V and 3 bases from J, with 15 bases between. CDR1 is LNHNV and CDR2 is YYDKDF in the germline V gene (reference sequence). The CDR3 sequence is CATSSPMAGNYEQYF. Written as DNA, the CDR3 is TGTGCCACCAGCAGCCCAATGGCAGGGAACTACGAGCAGTACTTC. Looking up the rest from reference TRBV15 and TRBJ2-7 gives the full variable domain: DAMVIQNPRYQVTQFGKPVTLSCSQTLNHNVMYWYQQKSSQAPKLLFHYYDKDFNNEADTPDNFQSRRPNTSFCFLDIRSPGLGDTAMYLCATSSPMAGNYEQYFGPGTRLTVT.

This clone was recorded at least ten times. The chain combines TRBV15 with TRBJ2-3, with 15 bases lining up with TRBD2. Germline CDR1 is LNHNV and CDR2 is YYDKDF (reference sequence). The CDR3 runs to 16 residues. The V gene end was trimmed by 1 base and the J gene end by 4 bases; junction bases not matched to a gene: 0. Written as DNA, the CDR3 is TGTGCCACCAGCAGAGGGACTAGCGGGGGGGCAGATACGCAGTATTTT. Protein: CATSRGTSGGADTQYF.

This clone has a handful of counts. The gene calls are TRBV19 and TRBJ1-2, with 8 bases fitting TRBD1. Germline CDR1 reads LNHDA; CDR2 reads SQIVND (reference sequence). CDR3 length equals 14 residues. V was pared by 5 bases and J by 8 bases, with 10 bases of the junction left unmatched. The CDR3 reads CASSWDQGARGYTF. The CDR3 DNA reads as TGTGCCAGTAGTTGGGACCAGGGGGCGCGAGGCTACACCTTC.

CDR3 coding DNA: TGTGCCAGTAGTTACGACTCATACAATGAGCAGTTCTTC. Its translation is CASSYDSYNEQFF. V gene TRBV19 combines with J gene TRBJ2-1; D remains ambiguous. Germline V gene lookup returns CDR1 LNHDA and CDR2 SQIVND (reference sequence). Trimming took 5 bases from V and 4 from J, leaving 9 bases between them. The CDR3 runs to 13 residues. Looking up the rest from reference TRBV19 and TRBJ2-1 gives the full variable domain: DGGITQSPKYLFRKEGQNVTLSCEQNLNHDAMYWYRQDPGQGLRLIYYSQIVNDFQKGDIAEGYSVSREKKESFPLTVTSAQKNPTAFYLCASSYDSYNEQFFGPGTRLTVL.

The table lists this clone with a count of one. The V and J genes are TRBV5-1 and TRBJ1-1; 9 bases match TRBD1. Germline-derived CDR1 and CDR2 are SGHRS and YFSETQ. Germline trimming cut 3 bases from V and 7 bases from J; bases unmatched to any gene: 4. The CDR3 length is 13 residues. The CDR3 nucleotides are TGCGCCAGCAGCTACAGGGGGCCTAGTGAAGCTTTCTTT. This sequence encodes CASSYRGPSEAFF.

A word on this clone: Additional DNA sequences in this sample encode the identical CDR3. This chain's CDR3 is CASSPDPGELFF. The DNA for the CDR3 is TGTGCCAGTAGCCCGGACCCCGGGGAGCTGTTTTTT. The chain links TRBV19 to TRBJ2-2; D is ambiguous. The CDR3 consists of 12 residues. Per germline, CDR1 LNHDA and CDR2 SQIVND (reference sequence). The V end lost 6 bases, the J end lost 6 bases, and 8 bases lay between the germline ends.

The chain joins TRBV11-2 to TRBJ2-7; 8 bases match TRBD2. CDR3 length: 14 residues. In germline, CDR1 is SGHAT, CDR2 FQNNGV. CDR3 loop: CVSRFRGGADEQYF. In DNA form, the CDR3 reads TGTGTAAGCAGGTTCCGGGGGGGCGCGGACGAGCAGTACTTC.

In this sample, this clone turned up a few times. The genes are TRBV7-9 and TRBJ2-7, with D possibly TRBD1 on 5 matching bases. This CDR3 contains 13 residues. Germline V gives CDR1 SEHNR, CDR2 FQNEAQ (reference sequence). Trimming shortened V by 5 bases and J by 2 bases, and 10 bases separated the two germline ends. The CDR3 is CASSPDSTYEQYF. The CDR3 DNA reads TGTGCCAGCAGCCCAGACAGTACCTACGAGCAGTACTTC.

This chain links TRBV5-1 with TRBJ2-3; 8 bases align to TRBD1. This CDR3 contains 13 residues. Germline V CDR1 and CDR2: SGHRS, YFSETQ. J lost 5 bases, V lost 2 bases, and 1 base had no gene match. The CDR3 DNA reads as TGCGCCAGCAGCTTCACAGGGGGAGATACGCAGTATTTT. Translated, it gives CASSFTGGDTQYF.

In regard to this clone: The sample carries other DNA sequences with the same CDR3. This chain joins TRBV29-1 and TRBJ2-5; D assignment may be TRBD1 or TRBD2 (5 bases each). The CDR3 is 10 residues long. Germline CDR1 is SQVTM and CDR2 is ANQGSEA. Trimming took 4 bases from V and 5 from J, leaving 5 bases between them. CDR3 region: CSVGGETQYF. In DNA form, the CDR3 reads TGCAGCGTTGGGGGGGAGACCCAGTACTTC.

The chain links TRBV4-1 to TRBJ1-1, with a tentative D call TRBD1 (5 bases). Trimming shortened V by 0 bases and J by 5 bases, and 13 bases separated the two germline ends. Germline CDR1 MGHRA, CDR2 YSYEKL. The CDR3 sequence is 15 residues long. CDR3 nucleotide sequence: TGCGCCAGCAGCCAAGAGTCCGGGGCTGAGACTGAAGCTTTCTTT. Its protein product is CASSQESGAETEAFF.

The table lists this clone with a few counts. This sequence joins TRBV5-6 and TRBJ2-1; D is ambiguous. Per the germline V gene, CDR1 is SGHDT and CDR2 is YYEEEE. Trimming shortened V by 0 bases and J by 4 bases, and 11 bases separated the two germline ends. The CDR3 has 15 amino acids. The CDR3 DNA is TGTGCCAGCAGCTTGGACGTGAATACATACAATGAGCAGTTCTTC. It encodes CASSLDVNTYNEQFF. Filled out from reference TRBV5-6 and TRBJ2-1, the complete variable domain reads DAGVTQSPTHLIKTRGQQVTLRCSPKSGHDTVSWYQQALGQGPQFIFQYYEEEERQRGNFPDRFSGHQFPNYSSELNVNALLLGDSALYLCASSLDVNTYNEQFFGPGTRLTVL.